What follows are 31 T cell receptor beta chains derived from one specimen sequenced in a study of human T cells and chemical hapten exposure. TCRdb re-called the RACE reads through MiXCR, storing one row per CDR3 protein. The sample has 100,000 or so distinct CDR3 sequences; roughly 11% are singletons. The time point is: patch test 1, 2 weeks after DPC sensitization. Stated treatment: therapeutic diphenylcyclopropenone sensitization with weekly scalp DPC. This specimen was whole blood, taken in connection with sensitization to the hapten diphenylcyclopropenone (DPC). The receptors shown here come from a woman in her forties with alopecia areata. Some clones in this sample may be carry-over from other donors' samples.

CDR3 coding DNA: TGTGCCAGCAGCTCGAGCCGGGACAGGGGGCTCGGGAACATTCAGTACTTC. Its protein product is CASSSSRDRGLGNIQYF. The chain couples TRBV5-4 to TRBJ2-4; 12 positions agree with TRBD1. The CDR3 runs 17 residues. V lost 3 bases to trimming and J lost 7 bases; unmatched junction nucleotides: 11. Germline values: CDR1 SGHNT, CDR2 YYREEE (reference sequence).

This clonotype was observed at least ten times. The rearrangement uses TRBV10-3 and TRBJ1-5; TRBD1 agrees at 7 bases. Trimming cost V 8 bases and J 6 bases; bases outside gene matches: 10. This CDR3 is 14 amino acids long. The germline CDR1 and CDR2 sequences are ENHRY and SYGVKD. CDR3 region: CAIRDTGDGQPQHF. The CDR3 nucleotides are TGTGCCATCCGGGATACAGGGGACGGTCAGCCCCAGCATTTT.

Note on this clonotype: A read error may be the cause here, since a much bigger clone is one base away. This chain connects TRBV19 to TRBJ1-5; D gene unclear. Germline CDR1 and CDR2: LNHDA and SQIVND (reference sequence). The CDR3 totals 14 residues. The CDR3 sequence: CTTRTVGSNQPQHF. CDR3 coding DNA: TGTACCACACGAACCGTGGGAAGCAATCAGCCCCAGCATTTT.

This clonotype has a single count. A read error may be the cause here, since a much bigger clone is one base away. This chain joins TRBV6-1 and TRBJ2-2; TRBD2 aligns across 9 bases. CDR1 MNHNS and CDR2 SASEGT come from the germline V gene. The CDR3 has 19 residues. Trimming at V came to 6 bases and at J to 2 bases, leaving 16 bases not matched to a gene. The CDR3 sequence is CASSRLTTSGWTNTGELFF. In DNA form, the CDR3 reads TGTGCCAGCAGCCGCCTAACCACTAGCGGGTGGACCAACACCGGGGAGCTGTTTTTT.

This clonotype was seen a handful of times. The chain carries TRBV5-1 and TRBJ2-2; 9 nucleotides align to TRBD2. V trimming: 4 bases; J trimming: 4 bases; junction bases outside the gene matches: 8. CDR1 and CDR2 from the germline V gene are SGHRS and YFSETQ. CDR3 length: 16 residues. CDR3 bases: TGCGCCAGCAGCAAGGGACTAGCTTCGAGCACCGGGGAGCTGTTTTTT. Its translation: CASSKGLASSTGELFF.

This clonotype was counted between two and nine times. J is TRBJ1-2 and V is TRBV6-5; TRBD1 matches 9 bases. The CDR3 spans 17 residues. Germline CDR1 reads MNHEY; CDR2 reads SVGAGI. J gave up 8 bases and V 2 bases, and 15 bases lay outside the gene matches. This CDR3 is CASSYLGQGPRLGGYTF. The CDR3 coding sequence is TGTGCCAGCAGTTACCTTGGACAGGGGCCCCGGTTGGGGGGCTACACCTTC.

Written as DNA, the CDR3 is TGCAGCGTCGCCAGGGAAGCCACTGAAGCTTTCTTT. Translating it yields CSVAREATEAFF. This chain connects TRBV29-1 to TRBJ1-1, with a possible D match to TRBD1 (5 bases). Germline V gene lookup returns CDR1 SQVTM and CDR2 ANQGSEA. The length of the CDR3 is 12 residues. V lost 6 bases, J lost 4 bases, and 12 bases lay in between.

In this sample, this clonotype turned up many times. The V gene is TRBV28, the J gene TRBJ2-3; 11 nucleotides line up with TRBD2. The CDR3 covers 19 residues. CDR1 MDHEN and CDR2 SYDVKM come from the germline V gene. Unmatched junction bases numbered 14, after V lost 4 bases and J lost 2 bases. Here the CDR3 reads CASSSPGLAGGQYTDTQYF. The CDR3 DNA follows: TGTGCCAGCAGTTCCCCAGGGCTAGCGGGAGGCCAATACACAGATACGCAGTATTTT.

This clonotype was seen many times. The V and J genes are TRBV12-3 or TRBV12-4 and TRBJ2-3; no reliable D call. The CDR3 has 12 amino acids. V was clipped by 6 bases and J by 1 base, with 5 bases between them. CDR3 sequence (DNA): TGTGCCAGCAGCCTCCGCACAGATACGCAGTATTTT. It specifies CASSLRTDTQYF.

The chain joins TRBV12-3 or TRBV12-4 to TRBJ1-2; D is undetermined. This CDR3 has 13 amino acids. V was trimmed by 6 bases and J by 2 bases, leaving 10 bases between them. The CDR3 DNA reads TGTGCCAGCAGCTCACGGTTAAACTATGGCTACACCTTC. Its translation is CASSSRLNYGYTF.

This clonotype came up a few times. This chain connects TRBV5-4 to TRBJ2-5; the match to TRBD1 covers 9 bases. Germline CDR1 SGHNT, CDR2 YYREEE (reference sequence). This CDR3 has 14 residues. V was pared by 4 bases and J by 3 bases, with 4 bases of the junction left unmatched. In DNA form, the CDR3 reads TGTGCCAGCAGCGACAGGGGGGGAGAAGAGACCCAGTACTTC. This translates into CASSDRGGEETQYF. Full variable domain (remainder filled in from reference TRBV5-4 and TRBJ2-5): ETGVTQSPTHLIKTRGQQVTLRCSSQSGHNTVSWYQQALGQGPQFIFQYYREEENGRGNFPPRFSGLQFPNYSSELNVNALELDDSALYLCASSDRGGEETQYFGPGTRLLVL.

This clonotype has a count of ten or more. CDR3 nucleotide sequence: TGTGCCAGCAGCGGAGGCGGAATCGGGGCCAACGTCCTGACTTTC. This encodes CASSGGGIGANVLTF. The chain combines TRBV5-6 with TRBJ2-6, with D possibly matching TRBD2 (5 bases). The CDR3 is 15 amino acids. Germline loops: CDR1 SGHDT, CDR2 YYEEEE. The V end lost 4 bases, the J end lost 4 bases, and 12 bases lay between the germline ends.

This clonotype was counted ten times or more. The chain joins TRBV6-6 to TRBJ1-3; D possibly corresponds to TRBD1 (6 bases). The germline V and J ends were trimmed by 7 bases and 0 bases, with 19 bases remaining between them. The CDR3 has 17 residues. From germline, CDR1 is MNHNY and CDR2 SVGAGI (reference sequence). The CDR3 region is CASTSLQGPNSGNTIYF. The CDR3 DNA is TGTGCCAGCACCTCGTTACAGGGCCCGAACTCTGGAAACACCATATATTTT.

This clonotype was counted only a few times. This rearrangement joins TRBV6-5 to TRBJ1-5, with TRBD1 as a possible D gene (6 bases). The CDR3 is 18 residues long. Germline CDR1 and CDR2: MNHEY and SVGAGI. Deletions cut 3 bases from V and 2 bases from J, with 20 bases between. CDR3 in DNA: TGTGCCAGCAGTTATTCCGCTTTCGGGGGCAAGGGCAATCAGCCCCAGCATTTT. Translation gives CASSYSAFGGKGNQPQHF.

The table lists this clonotype with a few counts. The J gene is TRBJ2-1, the V gene TRBV29-1; the match to TRBD2 covers 7 bases. This CDR3 region has 16 residues. V gave up 0 bases and J gave up 2 bases; unmatched junction bases: 7. Germline CDR1 is SQVTM and CDR2 is ANQGSEA. In DNA form, the CDR3 reads TGCAGCGTTGAAGAGCCTAGCGGAGGTACCTACAATGAGCAGTTCTTC. Protein sequence: CSVEEPSGGTYNEQFF.

The rearrangement uses TRBV7-3 and TRBJ2-3; 8 bases match TRBD1. The CDR3 consists of 14 residues. Germline V CDR1 and CDR2: SGHTA, FQGTGA. V lost 5 bases to trimming and J lost 6 bases; unmatched junction nucleotides: 7. CDR3 in amino acids: CASSPQGAVDTQYF. Here the CDR3 DNA reads TGTGCCAGCAGCCCTCAGGGGGCGGTTGATACGCAGTATTTT.

The CDR3 region is CAWSRQVDGYTF. CDR3 DNA: TGTGCCTGGAGTAGGCAGGTCGATGGCTACACCTTC. The chain couples TRBV30 to TRBJ1-2; the D is unclear. V shed 2 bases and J shed 6 bases, with 10 bases lying between them. The CDR3 sequence is 12 residues long. Germline assignment: CDR1 GTSNPN and CDR2 SVGIG (reference sequence). Using reference TRBV30 and TRBJ1-2 for the parts outside the CDR3, the full variable domain is SQTIHQWPATLVQPVGSPLSLECTVEGTSNPNLYWYRQAAGRGLQLLFYSVGIGQISSEVPQNLSASRPQDRQFILSSKKLLLSDSGFYLCAWSRQVDGYTFGSGTRLTVV.

The chain links TRBV7-9 to TRBJ1-1, with TRBD1 identical over 8 bases. V lost 3 bases and J lost 14; bases outside the gene matches: 11. Germline CDR1 and CDR2: SEHNR and FQNEAQ (reference sequence). This CDR3 is built from 13 residues. The CDR3 nucleotides are TGTGCCAGCAGCTTTAGGGGACAGGCGTACGGGTTCTTT. This gives the protein CASSFRGQAYGFF.

This clonotype rates as medium-sized (0.01 to 0.1%). The rearrangement links TRBV20-1 to TRBJ2-1; the match to TRBD2 covers 10 bases. This CDR3 is built from 17 residues. With V trimmed by 1 base and J by 1 base, 7 bases remained unmatched. Germline CDR1 is DFQATT and CDR2 is SNEGSKA (reference sequence). For the CDR3, the DNA is TGCAGTGCTAGAGGCGCTGAGCGGGGGGGATCCTACAATGAGCAGTTCTTC. Protein: CSARGAERGGSYNEQFF.

The sample holds many counts of this clonotype. CDR3 in amino acids: CSAPGQGASDEQYF. The CDR3 DNA reads TGCAGTGCCCCCGGACAAGGGGCCTCAGACGAGCAGTACTTC. The chain carries TRBV20-1 and TRBJ2-7; TRBD1 is a possible D gene (5 bases). Germline V CDR1 and CDR2: DFQATT, SNEGSKA (reference sequence). CDR3 length: 14 residues. V was pared by 6 bases and J by 5 bases, with 20 bases between.

This clonotype was seen ten or more times. V and J are TRBV10-3 and TRBJ1-5; tentative D call: TRBD1 (6 bases). Germline V CDR1 and CDR2: ENHRY, SYGVKD. V lost 10 bases and J lost 6, with 19 bases in between. The CDR3 is 14 amino acids. The CDR3, as DNA: TGTGCCACGACAGCTTACAGGGCGGGTCAGCCCCAGCATTTT. Amino acid sequence: CATTAYRAGQPQHF.

This clonotype has ten or more counts. The V gene is TRBV28, the J gene TRBJ2-7; possibly TRBD2 for D (7 bases). Germline V gene lookup returns CDR1 MDHEN and CDR2 SYDVKM. The CDR3 length is 13 residues. Trimming removed 7 bases from V and 3 bases from J, with 13 bases in between. CDR3 sequence: CASTAGAFYEQYF. CDR3 nucleotide sequence: TGTGCCAGCACTGCGGGGGCCTTCTACGAGCAGTACTTC.

This clonotype was found a few times. The chain links TRBV2 to TRBJ1-1; unclear D gene. V dropped 7 bases and J dropped 0 bases, with 9 bases sitting between them. CDR3 size: 13 residues. Germline lookup yields CDR1 SNHLY and CDR2 FYNNEI. The CDR3 DNA follows: TGTGCCAGCACGAGAAGAATGAACACTGAAGCTTTCTTT. Translated, it gives CASTRRMNTEAFF. The full variable domain, rest sourced from reference TRBV2 and TRBJ1-1, is EPEVTQTPSHQVTQMGQEVILRCVPISNHLYFYWYRQILGQKVEFLVSFYNNEISEKSEIFDDQFSVERPDGSNFTLKIRSTKLEDSAMYFCASTRRMNTEAFFGQGTRLTVV.

Comment on this clonotype: A much larger clone lies a single base off, so this may be a read error. The chain recombines TRBV9 with TRBJ1-1; 7 bases match TRBD1. The CDR3 loop spans 15 amino acids. Germline values: CDR1 SGDLS, CDR2 YYNGEE. The CDR3 DNA follows: TGTGCCAGCAGCAAGGTGACAGGGAAGAACACTGAAGGTTTCTTT. Encoded protein: CASSKVTGKNTEGFF.

The chain couples TRBV7-6 to TRBJ2-6; no firm D call. Trimming left V 1 base short and J 2 bases short, with 12 bases between. The CDR3 spans 17 residues. CDR1 is SGHVS, CDR2 FNYEAQ, per germline. The CDR3 here is CASSLGSSEAGANVLTF. The CDR3 coding sequence is TGTGCCAGCAGCTTAGGGTCATCCGAAGCTGGGGCCAACGTCCTGACTTTC.

This clonotype was seen a handful of times. The genes are TRBV4-2 and TRBJ1-2; weak D call: TRBD1 (6 bases). Germline V gene sequence: CDR1 LGHNA, CDR2 YNFKEQ. This CDR3 has 14 amino acids. The V gene lost 1 base and the J gene lost 6 bases, with 12 bases spanning the gap. The CDR3 nucleotides read TGTGCCAGCAGCCAAGTGGTCAGGGGCCATGGCTACACCTTC. Translation: CASSQVVRGHGYTF.

This clonotype came up a few times. The rearrangement uses TRBV10-1 and TRBJ2-2; D unclear. Deletions cut 6 bases from V and 5 bases from J, with 10 bases between. Per germline, CDR1 WNHNN and CDR2 SYGVQD (reference sequence). The CDR3 sequence is 13 residues long. As DNA, the CDR3 is TGCGCCAGCAGGGTGGACGGGACCGGGGAGCTGTTTTTT. As protein: CASRVDGTGELFF.

V and J are TRBV29-1 and TRBJ2-1; 13 nucleotides match TRBD2. V trimming: 7 bases; J trimming: 1 base; junction bases outside the gene matches: 16. Germline loops: CDR1 SQVTM, CDR2 ANQGSEA. The CDR3 consists of 19 residues. The CDR3 protein is CSACDDPLAGGVSYNEQFF. The CDR3 bases are TGCAGCGCCTGCGACGATCCACTAGCGGGAGGGGTATCCTACAATGAGCAGTTCTTC.

This clonotype occurred many times. CDR3 sequence: CASSLGQGGIYEQYF. In DNA form, the CDR3 reads TGTGCCAGCAGTCTGGGACAGGGGGGAATTTACGAGCAGTACTTC. The rearrangement uses TRBV6-1 and TRBJ2-7; 11 bases agree with TRBD1. The CDR3 sequence is 15 residues long. The V segment lost 5 bases and the J segment 4 bases; nucleotides outside the gene matches: 7. Germline-derived CDR1 and CDR2 are MNHNS and SASEGT.

This clonotype came up many times. The V gene is TRBV4-3, the J gene TRBJ2-7; possible D gene TRBD2, 6 bases. Trimming removed 4 bases at V and 0 bases at J, with 13 bases between. This CDR3 is built from 15 residues. Germline V gene sequence: CDR1 LGHNA, CDR2 YSLEER. CDR3 DNA: TGCGCCAGCAGCCTACAACCGGGGGACTCCTACGAGCAGTACTTC. Translating it yields CASSLQPGDSYEQYF.

This clonotype has a handful of counts. This sequence joins TRBV7-6 and TRBJ1-2; the match to TRBD1 covers 7 bases. V lost 2 bases to trimming and J lost 3 bases; unmatched junction nucleotides: 12. The CDR3 runs 17 residues. CDR1 and CDR2 from the germline V gene are SGHVS and FNYEAQ. This CDR3 reads CASSLSTGAVPYYGYTF. The DNA of the CDR3 is TGTGCCAGCAGCTTATCCACAGGGGCGGTCCCCTACTATGGCTACACCTTC.